This TCR beta chain was obtained from a study of post-analysis software for immune sequencing data. Germline V gene lookup returns CDR1 DFQATT and CDR2 SNEGSKA (reference sequence). Trimming took 0 bases from V and 6 from J, leaving 3 bases between them. The CDR3 has 10 residues. Tagging with unique molecular identifiers was a feature of the TCR beta cDNA libraries. Via MiXCR, TCRdb re-called the PCR reads, giving one row per CDR3 protein. This table has roughly 200,000 distinct CDR3 sequences, approximately 29% appearing once. Study-level findings and limits: The study found TRBV5-6, TRBV5-1 and TRBV20-1 among roughly 5 TRBV segments more frequent in patients than controls. Those samples that were prepared in the same batch co-clustered strongly by F measure. Controls significantly exceeded multiple sclerosis patients in normalized Chao1 diversity.

About this clonotype: Its cognate antigen is unknown.

The chain joins TRBV20-1 to TRBJ2-7; D not certain. The sample comprised blood. The TCR was taken from a girl aged 2-17 years with multiple sclerosis. The CDR3 DNA reads TGCAGTGCTAGAGAGCTCGAGCAGTACTTC. Encoded protein: CSARELEQYF.